The 30 T cell receptor beta chains below were found in one sample sequenced in a study of cytomegalovirus exposure and HLA in healthy donors (dated by TCRdb to the late 2010s). Libraries were constructed by the immunoSEQ multiplex PCR assay. For the multiplex PCR, a mixture combining 60 forward primers for TCR Vbeta segments and 13 reverse primers for TCR Jbeta segments was used. This is the immuneACCESS table as TCRdb keeps it, with only in-frame sequences that have V and J called. A part of the clones is gone; compared with another copy, unresolved V genes explain less than half, and the rest is unexplained. Present in this sample are 130,000 to 150,000 clones, approximately 80% of which were seen just once. The ten largest account for 5.1% of the sample. The sequenced sample consisted of PBMCs. The receptors were gathered from a male donor in good health and CMV-seronegative.

The gene calls are TRBV29-1 and TRBJ1-2, with 7 bases lining up with TRBD1. V was pared by 7 bases and J by 0 bases, with 5 bases of the junction left unmatched. CDR3 length: 13 amino acids. The germline gives CDR1 SQVTM, CDR2 ANQGSEA. The CDR3 protein is CSARTGTNYGYTF. The CDR3 nucleotides read TGCAGCGCTAGGACAGGTACTAACTATGGCTACACCTTC.

The CDR3 sequence is CASSSPDRESTDTQYF. Written as DNA, the CDR3 is TGTGCCAGCAGCTCCCCGGACAGGGAGAGCACAGATACGCAGTATTTT. The chain carries TRBV27 and TRBJ2-3; TRBD1 agrees at 8 bases. With V trimmed by 6 bases and J by 0 bases, 8 bases remained unmatched. Germline lookup yields CDR1 MNHEY and CDR2 SMNVEV (reference sequence). CDR3 length equals 16 residues.

This chain uses TRBV6-5 with TRBJ2-7, with TRBD1 identical over 8 bases. The germline V gene encodes CDR1 MNHEY and CDR2 SVGAGI. J lost 7 bases, V lost 6 bases, and 5 bases had no gene match. This CDR3 is 12 amino acids long. This CDR3 is CASRGQVGEQYF. CDR3 in DNA: TGTGCCAGCAGGGGACAGGTGGGGGAGCAGTACTTC.

This clone was seen a handful of times. This chain connects TRBV23-1 to TRBJ2-1; 7 positions agree with TRBD1. TRBV23-1 is identified as an open reading frame with a role that is uncertain. The CDR3 length is 13 residues. V lost 7 bases, J lost 6 bases, and 6 bases stayed unmatched. CDR3 bases: TGCGCCAGCAAGCGACAGGGCTGCAATGAGCAGTTCTTC. Translated: CASKRQGCNEQFF.

This clone was seen a handful of times. The V gene is TRBV10-3, the J gene TRBJ2-1; 8 nucleotides agree with TRBD2. J was trimmed by 8 bases and V by 3 bases; bases with no gene match: 21. CDR3 length: 19 residues. Germline V gene data show CDR1 as ENHRY and CDR2 as SYGVKD. The CDR3 loop reads CAISDFSAAAGGSYDEQFF. CDR3 sequence (DNA): TGTGCCATCAGTGATTTTTCGGCGGCGGCGGGGGGTAGTTACGATGAGCAGTTCTTC.

A few counts support this clone. The chain recombines TRBV4-3 with TRBJ1-1; D ambiguous. Germline V gene lookup returns CDR1 LGHNA and CDR2 YSLEER. V shed 0 bases and J shed 0 bases, with 11 bases lying between them. CDR3 length: 16 residues. The CDR3 DNA reads TGCGCCAGCAGCCAAGAGAGGGAGCGAATGAACACTGAAGCTTTCTTT. The encoded protein is CASSQERERMNTEAFF.

This clone occurred once. Germline is not matched at one junction end, which may reflect a read error. The same CDR3 arises from other DNA sequences in this sample as well. V and J are TRBV30 and TRBJ1-1, with D possibly being TRBD1 (6 bases). The CDR3 is 14 amino acids. In germline, CDR1 is GTSNPN, CDR2 SVGIG (reference sequence). CDR3 residues: CAWSVGGIGTEAFF. In DNA form, the CDR3 reads TGTGCCTGGAGTGTAGGGGGAATTGGCACTGAGGCTTTCTTT.

The J gene is TRBJ2-1, the V gene TRBV27; tentatively, D is TRBD1 (6 bases). CDR1 is MNHEY, CDR2 SMNVEV, per germline (reference sequence). The CDR3 is made up of 15 amino acids. V lost 3 bases to trimming and J lost 3 bases, with 12 bases between them. This CDR3 is CASSFHRDNYNEQFF. CDR3 nucleotides: TGTGCCAGCAGTTTCCACCGGGACAACTACAATGAGCAGTTCTTC.

Only one count was recorded for this clone. The CDR3 protein is CASSLEVYQPQHF. In nucleotides, the CDR3 is TGTGCCAGCAGCTTGGAGGTTTATCAGCCCCAGCATTTT. The chain uses TRBV7-8 and TRBJ1-5; D is unresolved. From germline, CDR1 is SGHVS and CDR2 FQNEAQ. The CDR3 spans 13 residues. V was cut by 3 bases and J by 5 bases, with 8 bases left in between.

The rearrangement joins TRBV4-2 to TRBJ1-5; 9 bases are a match to TRBD1. Germline-derived CDR1 and CDR2 are LGHNA and YNFKEQ. Losses at the gene ends were 5 bases for V and 7 bases for J; bases not matched to a gene: 12. CDR3 length equals 16 residues. The CDR3 sequence is CASSKPGTGQGQPQHF. The CDR3 region has the DNA TGTGCCAGCAGCAAGCCAGGGACAGGACAGGGGCAGCCCCAGCATTTT.

The V and J genes are TRBV9 and TRBJ2-5; the D gene is possibly TRBD1 (7 bases). CDR1 is SGDLS and CDR2 is YYNGEE in the germline V gene. The CDR3 totals 14 residues. V lost 3 bases and J 4 bases, leaving 13 bases between the germline ends. For the CDR3, the DNA is TGTGCCAGCAGCGCGCAGGGGGGCCCAGAGACCCAGTACTTC. Encoded protein: CASSAQGGPETQYF.

The rearrangement links TRBV2 to TRBJ2-5; maybe TRBD1 (6 bases). Germline V gene lookup returns CDR1 SNHLY and CDR2 FYNNEI. The ends were cut back, 11 bases at V and 5 bases at J, with 15 bases in the middle. CDR3 size: 12 residues. CDR3 nucleotide sequence: TGTGCCGTCCACAGGGCTTGGGAGACCCAGTACTTC. Amino acid sequence: CAVHRAWETQYF. Full variable domain (remainder filled in from reference TRBV2 and TRBJ2-5): EPEVTQTPSHQVTQMGQEVILRCVPISNHLYFYWYRQILGQKVEFLVSFYNNEISEKSEIFDDQFSVERPDGSNFTLKIRSTKLEDSAMYFCAVHRAWETQYFGPGTRLLVL.

This chain connects TRBV19 to TRBJ1-1; D might be TRBD1 (5 bases). The CDR3 extends over 12 amino acids. V was clipped by 7 bases and J by 6 bases, with 12 bases between them. Germline V gene data show CDR1 as LNHDA and CDR2 as SQIVND (reference sequence). The CDR3: CASIGGSAEAFF. CDR3 coding DNA: TGTGCCAGTATTGGGGGGAGCGCTGAAGCTTTCTTT. The whole variable domain, filled in from reference TRBV19 and TRBJ1-1, reads DGGITQSPKYLFRKEGQNVTLSCEQNLNHDAMYWYRQDPGQGLRLIYYSQIVNDFQKGDIAEGYSVSREKKESFPLTVTSAQKNPTAFYLCASIGGSAEAFFGQGTRLTVV.

The V call is TRBV30, the J call TRBJ1-2, with 9 bases matching TRBD1. J was trimmed by 6 bases and V by 4 bases; bases with no gene match: 3. The CDR3 runs to 12 residues. The germline gives CDR1 GTSNPN, CDR2 SVGIG (reference sequence). The CDR3: CAWTGQGNGYTF. CDR3 nucleotides: TGTGCCTGGACCGGACAGGGGAATGGCTACACCTTC. Using reference TRBV30 and TRBJ1-2 for the parts outside the CDR3, the full variable domain is SQTIHQWPATLVQPVGSPLSLECTVEGTSNPNLYWYRQAAGRGLQLLFYSVGIGQISSEVPQNLSASRPQDRQFILSSKKLLLSDSGFYLCAWTGQGNGYTFGSGTRLTVV.

The chain combines TRBV27 with TRBJ1-4; D gene ambiguous. This CDR3 is built from 12 residues. Germline V gene lookup returns CDR1 MNHEY and CDR2 SMNVEV (reference sequence). The V end lost 7 bases, the J end lost 8 bases, and 11 bases lay between the germline ends. The CDR3 DNA reads TGTGCCAGCAAAGCCCGGGAGGAAAAACTGTTTTTT. Protein product: CASKAREEKLFF.

This chain joins TRBV4-1 and TRBJ1-4, with a possible D match to TRBD1 (6 bases). The CDR3 is 16 residues long. The V gene's germline CDR1 is MGHRA and CDR2 YSYEKL. The ends were cut back, 1 base at V and 6 bases at J, with 15 bases in the middle. The DNA of the CDR3 is TGCGCCAGCAGCCAAGGGGGACAAGGGGCTTATGAAAAACTGTTTTTT. Translated, it gives CASSQGGQGAYEKLFF.

This clone was observed a single time. The chain has TRBV5-8 and TRBJ1-2; no firm D call. V was shortened by 4 bases and J by 4 bases, with 11 bases between the two germline ends. CDR3 size: 13 residues. Germline V CDR1 and CDR2: SGHTS, YDEGEE. CDR3 residues: CASSRTDFYGYTF. The CDR3 bases are TGTGCCAGCAGCCGGACGGACTTCTATGGCTACACCTTC.

The CDR3 bases are TGTGCCAGCAGCGTAGGGGCCCAAGAGACCCAGTACTTC. Amino acid sequence: CASSVGAQETQYF. The rearrangement links TRBV9 to TRBJ2-5, with D unclear. The V and J ends lost 0 bases and 1 base respectively, with 4 bases between them. Germline CDR1 is SGDLS and CDR2 is YYNGEE. This CDR3 contains 13 residues. The variable domain in full, completed from reference TRBV9 and TRBJ2-5, reads DSGVTQTPKHLITATGQRVTLRCSPRSGDLSVYWYQQSLDQGLQFLIQYYNGEERAKGNILERFSAQQFPDLHSELNLSSLELGDSALYFCASSVGAQETQYFGPGTRLLVL.

In this sample, this clone turned up a few times. The chain couples TRBV7-2 to TRBJ1-1; 7 bases are shared with TRBD1. From germline, CDR1 is SGHTA and CDR2 FQGNSA. With 1 base clipped from V and 5 bases from J, the junction kept 4 bases outside the gene matches. The CDR3 runs 14 residues. The CDR3 spells CASSLVTGVTEAFF. The CDR3 DNA follows: TGTGCCAGCAGCTTAGTTACAGGGGTTACTGAAGCTTTCTTT.

The rearrangement uses TRBV7-8 and TRBJ1-5; 7 nucleotides agree with TRBD1. Germline CDR1 and CDR2: SGHVS and FQNEAQ. With 5 bases clipped from V and 5 bases from J, the junction kept 6 bases outside the gene matches. The CDR3 contains 14 residues. This CDR3 reads CASSLTGVDQPQHF. The CDR3, as DNA: TGTGCCAGCAGCCTTACAGGGGTAGATCAGCCCCAGCATTTT.

The gene calls are TRBV6-5 and TRBJ2-7; D is undetermined. The CDR3 has 13 residues. CDR1 MNHEY and CDR2 SVGAGI come from the germline V gene. With 8 bases removed from V and 2 bases from J, the gap between germline ends came to 13 bases. The CDR3 spells CASGSVLPYEQYF. CDR3 DNA: TGTGCCAGCGGAAGCGTGCTCCCCTACGAGCAGTACTTC.

This clone was observed a few times. V usage is TRBV28 and J usage is TRBJ1-2; a possible D gene is TRBD1 (6 bases). Deletions cut 4 bases from V and 7 bases from J, with 16 bases between. The CDR3 has 14 residues. Germline CDR1 MDHEN, CDR2 SYDVKM. In DNA, the CDR3 is TGTGCCAGCAGTTCTCCCAGGGGCCGCCTTGGCTACACCTTC. This codes for CASSSPRGRLGYTF.

The chain couples TRBV7-2 to TRBJ2-3; 7 bases line up with TRBD2. CDR1 and CDR2 (germline): SGHTA, FQGNSA. The CDR3 spans 18 residues. Losses at the gene ends were 4 bases for V and 5 bases for J; bases not matched to a gene: 18. The CDR3: CASSSRTRDYLTEDTQYF. Written as DNA, the CDR3 is TGTGCCAGCAGCTCCAGGACACGGGACTATCTAACCGAAGATACGCAGTATTTT.

The V gene is TRBV5-4, the J gene TRBJ1-1, with D unresolved. The CDR3 sequence is 12 residues long. The germline V gene encodes CDR1 SGHNT and CDR2 YYREEE (reference sequence). V was pared by 2 bases and J by 7 bases, with 9 bases between. The CDR3: CASSFGGFEAFF. The CDR3 nucleotides read TGTGCCAGCAGCTTCGGTGGTTTTGAAGCTTTCTTT.

This clone showed up just once. The chain couples TRBV29-1 to TRBJ2-5; TRBD2 aligns across 13 bases. The V gene's germline CDR1 is SQVTM and CDR2 ANQGSEA. The CDR3 runs to 15 residues. V lost 7 bases to trimming and J lost 3 bases; unmatched junction nucleotides: 8. Written as DNA, the CDR3 is TGCAGCGCTGTGACTAGCGGGGGGCCAGAAGAGACCCAGTACTTC. The encoded protein is CSAVTSGGPEETQYF.

The genes are TRBV28 and TRBJ1-1; D not certain. There are 13 residues in the CDR3. CDR1 and CDR2 from the germline V gene are MDHEN and SYDVKM. V was shortened by 6 bases and J by 5 bases, with 13 bases between the two germline ends. CDR3 region: CASSPRRGTEAFF. The CDR3 DNA sequence: TGTGCCAGCAGCCCCCGGCGAGGTACTGAAGCTTTCTTT.

A few counts support this clone. The rearrangement joins TRBV2 to TRBJ2-2; no reliable D call. V lost 6 bases and J lost 5, with 7 bases in between. The CDR3 covers 12 residues. CDR1 is SNHLY and CDR2 is FYNNEI in the germline V gene. CDR3 protein: CASSQITGELFF. The DNA for the CDR3 is TGTGCCAGCAGCCAGATTACCGGGGAGCTGTTTTTT.

The sample holds a few counts of this clone. This rearrangement joins TRBV6-1 to TRBJ1-6; the match to TRBD1 covers 12 bases. This CDR3 spans 15 amino acids. V gave up 8 bases and J gave up 7 bases; unmatched junction bases: 6. CDR1 and CDR2 (germline): MNHNS, SASEGT. Here the CDR3 DNA reads TGTGCCAGCGGGGGACAGGGGGCCTTGAATTCACCCCTCCACTTT. Residues: CASGGQGALNSPLHF.

V is TRBV7-9 and J is TRBJ2-1; tentatively, D is TRBD2 (5 bases). The CDR3 is made up of 16 amino acids. The germline gives CDR1 SEHNR, CDR2 FQNEAQ (reference sequence). V was clipped by 5 bases and J by 3 bases, with 17 bases between them. The DNA for the CDR3 is TGTGCCAGCAGCGAAAGCGGAGACCCCCTCTACAATGAGCAGTTCTTC. It specifies CASSESGDPLYNEQFF.

With respect to this clone: Other DNA sequences from this sample encode an identical CDR3 as well. The rearrangement uses TRBV13 and TRBJ1-6; the match to TRBD1 covers 9 bases. The ends lost 4 bases at V and 9 bases at J; junction bases unmatched: 13. This CDR3 has 17 residues. Per the germline V gene, CDR1 is PRHDT and CDR2 is FYEKMQ (reference sequence). This chain's CDR3 is CASSSLGQGRGGSPLHF. CDR3 bases: TGTGCCAGCAGCTCCCTAGGACAGGGGCGAGGGGGTTCACCCCTCCACTTT.